The 27 T cell receptor beta chains given below trace back to one sample, sequenced in a study of T cells expressing NK-cell markers. TCRdb reprocessed the 5' RACE reads and keeps a single row for each CDR3 protein, giving no DNA. With some 280,000 distinct CDR3 sequences in the sample, the ten largest clones hold about 0.4%. What was sequenced was blood T cells: a sorted CD56 or NKG2C T cell subset, CD4+ or CD8+ T cells, or bulk PBMC T cells (not recorded which). The source is a man younger than 35 in good health.

The rearrangement links TRBV2 to TRBJ2-3; absent DNA, TCRdb's TRBD1 call cannot be checked. Germline V gene lookup returns CDR1 SNHLY and CDR2 FYNNEI. The CDR3 length is 11 residues. CDR3 loop: CASMVGQGKYF.

Here the CDR3 reads CASSDRHGGYTF. The chain carries TRBV25-1 and TRBJ1-2. The V gene's germline CDR1 is MGHDK and CDR2 SYGVNS. CDR3 length: 12 amino acids.

The chain uses TRBV2 and TRBJ2-4; the TCRdb D gene call, TRBD1, has no DNA to confirm it. The CDR3 has 14 residues. Per germline, CDR1 SNHLY and CDR2 FYNNEI. CDR3 amino acids: CASSERGGKNIQYF.

V and J are TRBV12-3 or TRBV12-4 and TRBJ2-1. The CDR3 spans 14 residues. CDR3: CASSSSYGYNEQFF.

The rearrangement links TRBV12-3 or TRBV12-4 to TRBJ2-1; TCRdb names TRBD2, which stays unverified in the absence of DNA. The CDR3 length is 15 residues. The CDR3 loop reads CASSGLAGRRNEQFF.

The chain combines TRBV6-1 with TRBJ2-1; TCRdb's D call, TRBD2, is unchecked because there is no DNA. CDR3 length: 17 residues. The V gene's germline CDR1 is MNHNS and CDR2 SASEGT. The CDR3 sequence is CASIIRPPSGSDNEQFF.

The gene calls are TRBV12-3 or TRBV12-4 and TRBJ1-2; the D gene TCRdb calls, TRBD1, cannot be checked with no DNA. The CDR3 extends over 13 amino acids. CDR3: CASRGQAVYGYTF.

This chain connects TRBV20-1 to TRBJ2-2; TCRdb proposes TRBD2, but this gene call is untestable without DNA. CDR1 DFQATT and CDR2 SNEGSKA come from the germline V gene (reference sequence). The CDR3 loop spans 14 amino acids. This CDR3 reads CSASGLREAGELFF.

The chain links TRBV9 to TRBJ2-3; as DNA is missing, the TRBD2 call by TCRdb cannot be tested. The CDR3 is 16 amino acids. Germline loops: CDR1 SGDLS, CDR2 YYNGEE. The CDR3 reads CASAVGGGRATDTQYF.

This chain links TRBV9 with TRBJ1-2; lacking DNA, the TRBD1 call made by TCRdb goes unchecked. CDR1 and CDR2 (germline): SGDLS, YYNGEE. The CDR3 totals 14 residues. This CDR3 reads CASSSGGQPDTVTF.

The chain recombines TRBV30 with TRBJ1-2; no DNA is available, so the TRBD1 call from TCRdb remains unchecked. Per the germline V gene, CDR1 is GTSNPN and CDR2 is SVGIG (reference sequence). The CDR3 loop spans 14 amino acids. The CDR3 reads CASLTGNPNYGYTF. The full variable domain, in which reference TRBV30 and TRBJ1-2 provide the parts outside the CDR3, is SQTIHQWPATLVQPVGSPLSLECTVEGTSNPNLYWYRQAAGRGLQLLFYSVGIGQISSEVPQNLSASRPQDRQFILSSKKLLLSDSGFYLCASLTGNPNYGYTFGSGTRLTVV.

The chain links TRBV29-1 to TRBJ2-6; TCRdb names TRBD1, which stays unverified in the absence of DNA. This CDR3 region has 15 residues. CDR1 is SQVTM, CDR2 ANQGSEA, per germline. This chain's CDR3 is CSVIGKGFGANVLTF.

The V and J genes are TRBV28 and TRBJ1-1. The length of the CDR3 is 12 residues. Germline values: CDR1 MDHEN, CDR2 SYDVKM. CDR3 in amino acids: CASSAVYTEAFF.

The chain recombines TRBV6-5 with TRBJ2-7; TCRdb gives TRBD1 as the D gene, but with no DNA this cannot be confirmed. The CDR3 has 13 residues. Germline CDR1 reads MNHEY; CDR2 reads SVGAGI. The CDR3 here is CASSYRDDYEQYF.

The rearrangement uses TRBV10-3 and TRBJ2-6; TCRdb names TRBD1, which stays unverified in the absence of DNA. This CDR3 spans 19 amino acids. Germline V lookup: CDR1 ENHRY, CDR2 SYGVKD. CDR3 protein: CAISESQGAHSSGANVLTF.

This chain links TRBV4-1 with TRBJ2-1; TCRdb proposes TRBD2, but this gene call is untestable without DNA. Germline assignment: CDR1 MGHRA and CDR2 YSYEKL. CDR3 size: 15 residues. This chain's CDR3 is CASSQDPREGREQFF.

This sequence joins TRBV28 and TRBJ1-4. The CDR3 runs to 13 residues. Germline-derived CDR1 and CDR2 are MDHEN and SYDVKM. The CDR3 loop reads CASSFSQNKKLFF.

This chain links TRBV29-1 with TRBJ2-1; the D call from TCRdb, TRBD2, cannot be confirmed without DNA. Germline CDR1 and CDR2: SQVTM and ANQGSEA. The CDR3 spans 14 residues. The CDR3 is CSVSGLRGSYEQFF.

The genes are TRBV5-1 and TRBJ1-1; checking the TCRdb D call of TRBD1 is not possible without DNA. This CDR3 region has 16 residues. The V gene's germline CDR1 is SGHRS and CDR2 YFSETQ. The CDR3 sequence is CASGFAGGHMNTEAFF.

The V and J genes are TRBV12-3 or TRBV12-4 and TRBJ2-7; TCRdb's D gene call, TRBD1, goes unchecked for lack of DNA. The CDR3 is 14 residues long. The CDR3 region is CASSFWDRVYEQYF.

The chain joins TRBV15 to TRBJ2-1; TCRdb's assignment of TRBD2 cannot be checked, as there is no DNA. The CDR3 has 14 amino acids. CDR1 LNHNV and CDR2 YYDKDF come from the germline V gene (reference sequence). The CDR3 loop reads CATSGPSSYNEQFF.

This chain joins TRBV7-8 and TRBJ2-7. The CDR3 spans 13 residues. Germline V gene sequence: CDR1 SGHVS, CDR2 FQNEAQ. The CDR3: CASSLSQDYEQYF.

The V gene is TRBV27, the J gene TRBJ1-5. CDR1 and CDR2 (germline): MNHEY, SMNVEV (reference sequence). The CDR3 is 11 residues long. CDR3 amino acids: CASSLNQPQHF.

J is TRBJ2-1 and V is TRBV7-2; TCRdb selects TRBD1, and the lack of DNA leaves this call unchecked. The CDR3 is 15 residues long. Germline CDR1 SGHTA, CDR2 FQGNSA. This chain's CDR3 is CASSLAWAGAYEQFF.

This chain joins TRBV6-1 and TRBJ2-2; lacking DNA, the TRBD2 call made by TCRdb goes unchecked. Germline V gene sequence: CDR1 MNHNS, CDR2 SASEGT. The CDR3 runs 16 residues. CDR3: CASSRASGANTGELFF.

The J gene is TRBJ2-4, the V gene TRBV5-1; TCRdb lists TRBD1, though no DNA is available to test this call. The CDR3 consists of 16 residues. Germline-derived CDR1 and CDR2 are SGHRS and YFSETQ. CDR3 region: CASSLGTGRAKNIQYF.

The CDR3 protein is CASRPDRGRGHNEQFF. The gene calls are TRBV28 and TRBJ2-1; lacking DNA, the TRBD1 call made by TCRdb goes unchecked. CDR1 MDHEN and CDR2 SYDVKM come from the germline V gene. CDR3 size: 16 residues.